This T cell receptor beta chain was found in a study of vaccination and CD4 T cells after COVID-19. The CDR3 totals 13 residues. The germline V gene has CDR1 LNHDA and CDR2 SQIVND (reference sequence). Trimming took 4 bases from V and 2 from J, leaving 9 bases between them. About this clonotype: What it binds is unknown.

The Oncomine TCR Beta short-read assay sequenced DNA from cultured CD4+ T cells. TCRdb itself ran the PCR reads through MiXCR, one entry per CDR3 protein. The sample yields more than 9,000 distinct CDR3 sequences, just over 55% seen once. Sample treatment: approximately nine-day PBMC culture with coronavirus spike peptide pools or control peptides (ViraFEST assay). The V call is TRBV19, the J call TRBJ2-7; D is perhaps TRBD1 (6 bases). Sequencing was carried out using CD4+ T cells from blood, cultured in vitro. This clonotype was sampled from a human donor who had recovered from COVID-19. CDR3 nucleotide sequence: TGTGCCAGTAGTAGACAGGTTACCTACGAGCAGTACTTC. Translated, it gives CASSRQVTYEQYF.